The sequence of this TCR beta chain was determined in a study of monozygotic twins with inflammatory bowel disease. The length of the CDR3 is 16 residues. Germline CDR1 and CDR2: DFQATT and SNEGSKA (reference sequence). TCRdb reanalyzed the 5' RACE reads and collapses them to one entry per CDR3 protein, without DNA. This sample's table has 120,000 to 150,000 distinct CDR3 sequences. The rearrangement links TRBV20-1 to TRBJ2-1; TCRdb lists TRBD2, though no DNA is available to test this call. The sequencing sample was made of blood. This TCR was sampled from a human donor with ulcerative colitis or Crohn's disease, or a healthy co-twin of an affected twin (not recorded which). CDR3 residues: CSAPKSLAASYNEQFF.